The 31 T cell receptor beta chains in this list originate from one sample, sequenced in a study of identical twins. TCRdb itself ran the 5' RACE reads through MiXCR, one entry per CDR3 protein. The data show some 500,000 distinct CDR3 sequences, around 14% seen once. The same sample was also used in a study of yellow fever vaccine responses in identical twins.

Sequencing input: CD4+ T cells sorted from blood. The receptors here all came from a woman between 18 and 30 years old in good health.

The rearrangement joins TRBV10-3 to TRBJ2-7, with a weak D call TRBD2 (6 bases). CDR1 ENHRY and CDR2 SYGVKD come from the germline V gene. This CDR3 is built from 15 residues. V lost 2 bases and J lost 0, with 11 bases in between. CDR3 nucleotides: TGTGCCATCAGTGAGGGGGACGGGAGCTCCTACGAGCAGTACTTC. This sequence encodes CAISEGDGSSYEQYF.

The gene calls are TRBV24-1 and TRBJ2-6; TRBD1 agrees at 9 bases. The germline gives CDR1 KGHDR, CDR2 SFDVKD. Germline trimming cut 5 bases from V and 2 bases from J; bases unmatched to any gene: 24. The length of the CDR3 is 23 residues. DNA for the CDR3: TGTGCCACCAGTGCCCCCCCTGAGCCTCAGGACAGGGGCCTCATTACTGGGGCCAACGTCCTGACTTTC. Translating gives CATSAPPEPQDRGLITGANVLTF.

This clonotype was observed a handful of times. This chain uses TRBV6-2 or TRBV6-3 with TRBJ2-7, with 7 bases that match TRBD2. With 8 bases clipped from V and 8 bases from J, the junction kept 9 bases outside the gene matches. The CDR3 is 12 residues long. CDR1 is MNHEY and CDR2 is SVGEGT in the germline V gene. The CDR3 is CASSTNGRKQYF. The CDR3 bases are TGTGCCAGCTCGACGAACGGGAGGAAGCAGTACTTC.

V gene TRBV10-2 combines with J gene TRBJ2-1, with D possibly being TRBD2 (5 bases). CDR1 and CDR2 (germline): WSHSY, SAAADI. CDR3 size: 13 residues. V was clipped by 10 bases and J by 0 bases, with 10 bases between them. DNA for the CDR3: TGCGCCATACAGCGGAGCTCCTACAATGAGCAGTTCTTC. Encoded protein: CAIQRSSYNEQFF.

V usage is TRBV5-1 and J usage is TRBJ2-3; the match to TRBD1 covers 9 bases. This CDR3 contains 15 residues. The trim removed 3 bases at V and 6 bases at J, leaving 8 bases unmatched. Germline loops: CDR1 SGHRS, CDR2 YFSETQ. The CDR3 DNA reads TGCGCCAGCAGCTCCTCCGGGACAGGGTATGATACGCAGTATTTT. It translates to CASSSSGTGYDTQYF. The full variable domain, with the rest looked up from reference TRBV5-1 and TRBJ2-3, is KAGVTQTPRYLIKTRGQQVTLSCSPISGHRSVSWYQQTPGQGLQFLFEYFSETQRNKGNFPGRFSGRQFSNSRSEMNVSTLELGDSALYLCASSSSGTGYDTQYFGPGTRLTVL.

The V call is TRBV9, the J call TRBJ2-7, with 11 positions matching TRBD1. CDR1 is SGDLS and CDR2 is YYNGEE in the germline V gene. The CDR3 extends over 15 amino acids. V dropped 1 base and J dropped 3; count of bases not matched to a gene: 3. CDR3 sequence: CASSVTGTGGYEQYF. The CDR3 DNA reads TGTGCCAGCAGCGTAACCGGGACAGGGGGCTACGAGCAGTACTTC.

The CDR3: CSAIGGQPGQYF. The CDR3 DNA reads TGCAGTGCTATAGGCGGACAACCTGGGCAGTACTTC. V gene TRBV20-1 combines with J gene TRBJ2-7; perhaps TRBD1 as D (5 bases). Trimming shortened V by 4 bases and J by 9 bases, and 16 bases separated the two germline ends. Looked up from germline, CDR1 is DFQATT and CDR2 is SNEGSKA (reference sequence). The CDR3 length is 12 residues.

V is TRBV12-3 or TRBV12-4 and J is TRBJ2-2, with D unclear. Trimming took off 3 bases at V and 0 bases at J, with 8 bases between the two ends. This CDR3 contains 15 residues. The CDR3 DNA follows: TGTGCCAGCAGTTTTTTACAGACGAACACCGGGGAGCTGTTTTTT. It codes for CASSFLQTNTGELFF.

This clonotype was recorded only once. The chain carries TRBV11-2 and TRBJ2-1; TRBD2 is a possible D gene (7 bases). The end of the DNA is better explained by TRBJ2-7, so the J call may be wrong. Germline-derived CDR1 and CDR2 are SGHAT and FQNNGV. This CDR3 is built from 15 residues. The CDR3 DNA reads TGTGCCAGCAGCTTAGCGGCAGGGAGGGGGAATGAGCAGTACTTC. It encodes CASSLAAGRGNEQYF.

This clonotype was counted only a few times. The chain is built from TRBV12-3 or TRBV12-4 and TRBJ1-1; D unclear. Trimming left V 4 bases short and J 0 bases short, with 6 bases between. The CDR3 loop spans 13 amino acids. The DNA for the CDR3 is TGTGCCAGCAGTTCTCAAATGAACACTGAAGCTTTCTTT. Residues: CASSSQMNTEAFF.

In its sample, this clonotype was seen a few times. The chain has TRBV20-1 and TRBJ2-7; unclear D gene. The CDR3 has 12 residues. CDR1 and CDR2 from the germline V gene are DFQATT and SNEGSKA (reference sequence). The V gene lost 6 bases and the J gene lost 5 bases, with 14 bases spanning the gap. In nucleotides, the CDR3 is TGCAGTGCCCCCGGGTATGGAAACGAGCAGTACTTC. Its translation is CSAPGYGNEQYF.

This clonotype was detected many times. The chain recombines TRBV12-3 or TRBV12-4 with TRBJ2-1; the D is unclear. CDR3 size: 11 residues. V lost 5 bases, J lost 10 bases, and 9 bases lay in between. The CDR3 is CASSRLEEQFF. The CDR3 DNA follows: TGTGCCAGCAGTAGACTTGAAGAGCAGTTCTTC.

V usage is TRBV7-9 and J usage is TRBJ2-2; 8 nucleotides line up with TRBD1. This CDR3 comprises 14 residues. CDR1 and CDR2 from the germline V gene are SEHNR and FQNEAQ (reference sequence). J gave up 7 bases and V 5 bases, and 6 bases lay outside the gene matches. CDR3 nucleotide sequence: TGTGCCAGCAGCAGGACAGGGTACGGCGGGGAGCTGTTTTTT. It translates to CASSRTGYGGELFF. The whole variable domain, remainder taken from reference TRBV7-9 and TRBJ2-2, is DTGVSQNPRHKITKRGQNVTFRCDPISEHNRLYWYRQTLGQGPEFLTYFQNEAQLEKSRLLSDRFSAERPKGSFSTLEIQRTEQGDSAMYLCASSRTGYGGELFFGEGSRLTVL.

This chain uses TRBV6-1 with TRBJ2-6, with a weak D call TRBD1 (6 bases). CDR3 length: 14 residues. The V and J ends lost 6 bases and 1 base respectively, with 7 bases between them. Germline values: CDR1 MNHNS, CDR2 SASEGT. For the CDR3, the DNA is TGTGCCAGCAGAACAGGGTCTGGGGCCAACGTCCTGACTTTC. Translation gives CASRTGSGANVLTF.

This clonotype was seen at least ten times. The chain links TRBV12-3 or TRBV12-4 to TRBJ2-3; either TRBD1 or TRBD2 may fit D (5 bases each). V was clipped by 5 bases and J by 0 bases, with 12 bases between them. There are 15 residues in the CDR3. As DNA, the CDR3 is TGTGCCAGCAGTCCCCCGAGGGGTAGCACAGATACGCAGTATTTT. It translates to CASSPPRGSTDTQYF.

V is TRBV10-3 and J is TRBJ2-2, with D possibly TRBD1 on 6 matching bases. Germline lookup yields CDR1 ENHRY and CDR2 SYGVKD. This CDR3 contains 18 residues. V was shortened by 5 bases and J by 2 bases, with 21 bases between the two germline ends. CDR3 in amino acids: CAISLPDRTAVNTGELFF. CDR3 DNA: TGTGCCATCAGTCTCCCCGACAGGACAGCTGTAAACACCGGGGAGCTGTTTTTT.

This clonotype turned up a few times. The V gene is TRBV7-2, the J gene TRBJ2-7; 9 bases line up with TRBD1. Losses at the gene ends were 2 bases for V and 0 bases for J; bases not matched to a gene: 8. This CDR3 has 17 amino acids. Germline V gives CDR1 SGHTA, CDR2 FQGNSA. The CDR3 reads CASSLFITGGYSYEQYF. The CDR3 bases are TGTGCCAGCAGCTTATTCATAACAGGGGGCTACTCCTACGAGCAGTACTTC.

The V and J genes are TRBV3-1 and TRBJ1-2, with D tentatively TRBD1 (5 bases). Trimming took off 4 bases at V and 2 bases at J, with 8 bases between the two ends. This CDR3 has 13 amino acids. Germline V CDR1 and CDR2: LGHDT, YNNKEL (reference sequence). The CDR3 sequence: CASSLRDNYGYTF. The CDR3 nucleotides are TGTGCCAGCAGCCTTCGGGACAACTATGGCTACACCTTC.

This clonotype was seen a handful of times. This chain uses TRBV6-5 with TRBJ2-2, with D hard to call. Deletions cut 2 bases from V and 7 bases from J, with 11 bases between. CDR1 and CDR2 from the germline V gene are MNHEY and SVGAGI. The CDR3 contains 14 residues. CDR3 sequence (DNA): TGTGCCAGCAGTTACAGCCCCGTTGACGGGGAGCTGTTTTTT. Its translation: CASSYSPVDGELFF.

This clonotype was seen a few times. The chain has TRBV3-1 and TRBJ2-2; 8 bases are a match to TRBD2. CDR3 length: 14 residues. Germline-derived CDR1 and CDR2 are LGHDT and YNNKEL (reference sequence). V was pared by 6 bases and J by 3 bases, with 3 bases of the junction left unmatched. In DNA form, the CDR3 reads TGTGCCAGCAGAGTAGCGGGGCACACCGGGGAGCTGTTTTTT. The encoded protein is CASRVAGHTGELFF. Supplemented by reference TRBV3-1 and TRBJ2-2, the full variable domain reads DTAVSQTPKYLVTQMGNDKSIKCEQNLGHDTMYWYKQDSKKFLKIMFSYNNKELIINETVPNRFSPKSPDKAHLNLHINSLELGDSAVYFCASRVAGHTGELFFGEGSRLTVL.

V gene TRBV5-1 combines with J gene TRBJ2-7, with TRBD2 matching over 11 bases. Trimming removed 3 bases from V and 2 bases from J; junction bases left unmatched: 13. The CDR3 contains 18 residues. Germline-derived CDR1 and CDR2 are SGHRS and YFSETQ. DNA of the CDR3: TGCGCCAGCAGCTCCGACCCCGTGCTAGCGGGGGGCACCTACGAGCAGTACTTC. It specifies CASSSDPVLAGGTYEQYF. Supplemented by reference TRBV5-1 and TRBJ2-7, the full variable domain reads KAGVTQTPRYLIKTRGQQVTLSCSPISGHRSVSWYQQTPGQGLQFLFEYFSETQRNKGNFPGRFSGRQFSNSRSEMNVSTLELGDSALYLCASSSDPVLAGGTYEQYFGPGTRLTVT.

This clonotype was picked up a small number of times. The rearrangement links TRBV12-3 or TRBV12-4 to TRBJ2-1, with TRBD2 matching over 12 bases. V was clipped by 7 bases and J by 8 bases; unmatched bases: 9. This CDR3 contains 15 residues. The CDR3 sequence is CASILAGGVGYEQFF. The DNA for the CDR3 is TGTGCCAGCATACTAGCGGGAGGAGTTGGGTATGAGCAGTTCTTC.

This rearrangement joins TRBV6-5 to TRBJ1-1; D unclear. Germline CDR1 is MNHEY and CDR2 is SVGAGI. The length of the CDR3 is 17 residues. Trimming took off 2 bases at V and 4 bases at J, with 20 bases between the two ends. The DNA for the CDR3 is TGTGCCAGCAGTTACCCCCTCGGCGGGGAAGCGGGCACTGAAGCTTTCTTT. Translating gives CASSYPLGGEAGTEAFF.

This clonotype was detected a few times. The chain employs TRBV20-1 and TRBJ2-1; 10 bases line up with TRBD2. This CDR3 is 15 amino acids long. The ends lost 3 bases at V and 4 bases at J; junction bases unmatched: 6. Germline-derived CDR1 and CDR2 are DFQATT and SNEGSKA (reference sequence). The CDR3 here is CSASLAGVGYNEQFF. CDR3 DNA: TGCAGTGCTAGCCTAGCGGGAGTTGGGTACAATGAGCAGTTCTTC.

V usage is TRBV7-2 and J usage is TRBJ2-7; TRBD2 matches 8 bases. CDR3 length: 17 residues. V lost 2 bases and J lost 3; bases outside the gene matches: 12. CDR1 SGHTA and CDR2 FQGNSA come from the germline V gene. The CDR3 is CASSLRIPGLGYYEQYF. CDR3 nucleotide sequence: TGTGCCAGCAGCTTAAGAATACCGGGACTAGGATACTACGAGCAGTACTTC.

The table lists this clonotype with many counts. The J gene is TRBJ2-5, the V gene TRBV7-2; D tentatively reads TRBD1 or TRBD2 (5 bases each). The germline V gene encodes CDR1 SGHTA and CDR2 FQGNSA. Trimming removed 5 bases at V and 0 bases at J, with 10 bases between. CDR3 length equals 14 residues. CDR3 DNA sequence: TGTGCCAGCAGCCCCAGAGGGGACCAAGAGACCCAGTACTTC. Its translation is CASSPRGDQETQYF.

This clonotype has at least ten counts. The chain combines TRBV24-1 with TRBJ2-3, with 7 bases aligning to TRBD2. Trimming removed 3 bases from V and 5 bases from J; junction bases left unmatched: 7. Germline V gene sequence: CDR1 KGHDR, CDR2 SFDVKD. This CDR3 has 15 residues. CDR3 bases: TGTGCCACCAGTGATCCGGGACTATCAGGAGATACGCAGTATTTT. Translating gives CATSDPGLSGDTQYF.

This clonotype has only a few counts. This chain links TRBV9 with TRBJ2-7; 8 bases agree with TRBD2. J gave up 4 bases and V 2 bases, and 8 bases lay outside the gene matches. Germline V lookup: CDR1 SGDLS, CDR2 YYNGEE. The CDR3 length is 15 residues. This chain's CDR3 is CASSVAGTSGYEQYF. The DNA of the CDR3 is TGTGCCAGCAGCGTTGCGGGGACTAGTGGATACGAGCAGTACTTC. Combining the CDR3 with reference TRBV9 and TRBJ2-7 gives the whole variable domain DSGVTQTPKHLITATGQRVTLRCSPRSGDLSVYWYQQSLDQGLQFLIQYYNGEERAKGNILERFSAQQFPDLHSELNLSSLELGDSALYFCASSVAGTSGYEQYFGPGTRLTVT.

This clonotype was seen a handful of times. This rearrangement joins TRBV27 to TRBJ2-3; D may be TRBD2 (6 bases). This CDR3 region has 14 residues. V dropped 0 bases and J dropped 4 bases, with 8 bases sitting between them. Germline CDR1 and CDR2: MNHEY and SMNVEV (reference sequence). CDR3 in amino acids: CASSLSGGSDTQYF. For the CDR3, the DNA is TGTGCCAGCAGTTTATCCGGGGGTTCAGATACGCAGTATTTT.

This clonotype was detected only a few times. V and J are TRBV5-6 and TRBJ2-3; D remains ambiguous. This CDR3 is built from 14 residues. With 1 base removed from V and 13 bases from J, the gap between germline ends came to 19 bases. Germline loops: CDR1 SGHDT, CDR2 YYEEEE. DNA of the CDR3: TGTGCCAGCAGCTTGCCCTCGGACGGCAGTGCGAAGTATTTT. Protein: CASSLPSDGSAKYF. Filled out from reference TRBV5-6 and TRBJ2-3, the complete variable domain reads DAGVTQSPTHLIKTRGQQVTLRCSPKSGHDTVSWYQQALGQGPQFIFQYYEEEERQRGNFPDRFSGHQFPNYSSELNVNALLLGDSALYLCASSLPSDGSAKYFGPGTRLTVL.

There are a few counts of this clonotype. The chain links TRBV6-1 to TRBJ1-2, with a possible D match to TRBD1 (5 bases). The CDR3 totals 13 residues. Per the germline V gene, CDR1 is MNHNS and CDR2 is SASEGT. The V gene lost 7 bases and the J gene lost 4 bases, with 13 bases spanning the gap. As DNA, the CDR3 is TGTGCCAGCACCATGACAGAGGGCTATGGCTACACCTTC. Translated: CASTMTEGYGYTF.